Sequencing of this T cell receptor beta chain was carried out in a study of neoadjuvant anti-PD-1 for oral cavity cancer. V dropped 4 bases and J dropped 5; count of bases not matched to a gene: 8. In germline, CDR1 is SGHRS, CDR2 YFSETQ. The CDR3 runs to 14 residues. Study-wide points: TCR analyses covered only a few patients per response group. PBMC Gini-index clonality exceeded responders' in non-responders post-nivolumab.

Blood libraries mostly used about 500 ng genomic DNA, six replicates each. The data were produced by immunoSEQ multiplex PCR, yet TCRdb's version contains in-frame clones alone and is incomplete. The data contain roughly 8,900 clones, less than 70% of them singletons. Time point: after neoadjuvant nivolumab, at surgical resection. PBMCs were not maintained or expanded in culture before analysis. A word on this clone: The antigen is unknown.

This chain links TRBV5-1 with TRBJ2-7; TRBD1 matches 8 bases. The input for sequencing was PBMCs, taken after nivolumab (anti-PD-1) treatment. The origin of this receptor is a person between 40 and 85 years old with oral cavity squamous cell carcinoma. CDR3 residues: CASSPWTGSNEQYF. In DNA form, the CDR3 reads TGCGCCAGCAGCCCCTGGACAGGGAGCAACGAGCAGTACTTC.